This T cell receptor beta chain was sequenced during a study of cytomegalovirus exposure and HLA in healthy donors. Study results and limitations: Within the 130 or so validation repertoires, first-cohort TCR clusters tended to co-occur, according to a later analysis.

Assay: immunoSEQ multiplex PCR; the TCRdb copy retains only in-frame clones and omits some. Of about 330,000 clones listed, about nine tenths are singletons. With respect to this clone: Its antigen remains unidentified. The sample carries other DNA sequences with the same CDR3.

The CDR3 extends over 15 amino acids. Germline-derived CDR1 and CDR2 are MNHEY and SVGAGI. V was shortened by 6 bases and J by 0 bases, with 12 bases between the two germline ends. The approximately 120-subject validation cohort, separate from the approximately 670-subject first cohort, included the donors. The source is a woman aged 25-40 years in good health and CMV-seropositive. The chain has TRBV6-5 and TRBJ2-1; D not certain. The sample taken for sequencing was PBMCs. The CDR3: CASSSSGSSYNEQFF. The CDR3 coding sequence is TGTGCCAGCAGCTCCTCCGGAAGCTCCTACAATGAGCAGTTCTTC.